One and the same sample provided the 17 T cell receptor beta chains below, sequenced in a study of shared clonotypes between healthy human individuals. Assay: immunoSEQ multiplex PCR; the TCRdb copy retains only in-frame clones and omits some. Of 1.6 million or so clones listed, roughly 96% are singletons. Sequencing input: naive CD4+ T cells sorted from blood. Subset denoted: CD45RA+ positively selected. The receptor set was obtained from a man under 40 in good health.

The rearrangement uses TRBV11-1 and TRBJ2-3, with D perhaps matching TRBD2 (5 bases). Trimming took off 0 bases at V and 4 bases at J, with 17 bases between the two ends. Germline assignment: CDR1 SGHAT and CDR2 FQDESV (reference sequence). This CDR3 contains 17 residues. The CDR3 sequence: CASSLALRGRFADTQYF. CDR3 DNA: TGTGCCAGCAGCTTAGCGCTCCGGGGTCGGTTTGCAGATACGCAGTATTTT.

The gene calls are TRBV7-2 and TRBJ1-1; the D is unclear. The length of the CDR3 is 13 residues. Germline lookup yields CDR1 SGHTA and CDR2 FQGNSA. The V gene lost 0 bases and the J gene lost 7 bases, with 9 bases spanning the gap. The CDR3 sequence: CASSLAAAFEAFF. DNA for the CDR3: TGTGCCAGCAGCTTAGCGGCCGCATTTGAAGCTTTCTTT.

The chain recombines TRBV29-1 with TRBJ1-2; 7 nucleotides align to TRBD1. CDR1 and CDR2 from the germline V gene are SQVTM and ANQGSEA. This CDR3 spans 12 amino acids. V shed 6 bases and J 9 bases; nucleotides not matched to a gene: 10. Written as DNA, the CDR3 is TGCAGCGTAGGGACAGCCCTTGGAAGCTACACCTTC. Translated: CSVGTALGSYTF.

Points on this clone: This same CDR3 is encoded by further DNA sequences in the sample. The genes are TRBV20-1 and TRBJ2-3, with D uncertain. CDR1 is DFQATT, CDR2 SNEGSKA, per germline (reference sequence). V lost 0 bases and J 6 bases, leaving 4 bases between the germline ends. The CDR3 spans 11 residues. The CDR3 DNA reads TGCAGTGCTAGAGACCGGGATACGCAGTATTTT. Its translation is CSARDRDTQYF.

V gene TRBV5-1 combines with J gene TRBJ1-1, with a tentative D call TRBD1 (5 bases). The ends were cut back, 5 bases at V and 6 bases at J, with 14 bases in the middle. CDR1 SGHRS and CDR2 YFSETQ come from the germline V gene. This CDR3 has 13 residues. DNA of the CDR3: TGCGCCAGCAGAGGGGAGGTCGAGGCTGAAGCTTTCTTT. Its translation is CASRGEVEAEAFF.

CDR3 coding DNA: TGTGCCAGCAGCTTCATAACTAGCGGGAGGGCCCCGGAGACCCAGTACTTC. Amino acid sequence: CASSFITSGRAPETQYF. The gene calls are TRBV7-9 and TRBJ2-5, with 13 bases matching TRBD2. CDR3 size: 17 residues. Germline CDR1 is SEHNR and CDR2 is FQNEAQ (reference sequence). Trimming took 3 bases from V and 5 from J; bases not matched to a gene: 9.

J is TRBJ2-7 and V is TRBV19; no definite D call. CDR3 length: 13 residues. The V gene's germline CDR1 is LNHDA and CDR2 SQIVND (reference sequence). Trimming cost V 3 bases and J 3 bases, with 9 bases left between them. This CDR3 is CASSIEVDYEQYF. In DNA form, the CDR3 reads TGTGCCAGTAGTATCGAGGTTGACTACGAGCAGTACTTC.

The chain uses TRBV28 and TRBJ1-4; TRBD1 agrees at 10 bases. This CDR3 comprises 18 residues. The germline CDR1 and CDR2 sequences are MDHEN and SYDVKM. The V gene end was trimmed by 6 bases and the J gene end by 7 bases; junction bases not matched to a gene: 17. The CDR3 is CASSYGTGQGTTGEKLFF. In nucleotides, the CDR3 is TGTGCCAGCAGCTATGGGACGGGACAGGGGACGACCGGTGAAAAACTGTTTTTT.

The chain uses TRBV9 and TRBJ2-3; D ambiguous. This CDR3 region has 16 residues. V lost 3 bases and J lost 3, with 17 bases in between. CDR1 is SGDLS and CDR2 is YYNGEE in the germline V gene. CDR3 sequence (DNA): TGTGCCAGCAGCGACTTTTTAGGGAATTGGACAGATACGCAGTATTTT. Translated: CASSDFLGNWTDTQYF.

The rearrangement uses TRBV28 and TRBJ2-2; D might be TRBD1 (6 bases). V dropped 4 bases and J dropped 7 bases, with 10 bases sitting between them. The CDR3 totals 13 residues. CDR1 and CDR2 (germline): MDHEN, SYDVKM. The CDR3 region has the DNA TGTGCCAGCAGTTCCACAGGGTTCGGGGAGCTGTTTTTT. This translates into CASSSTGFGELFF. The whole variable domain, remainder taken from reference TRBV28 and TRBJ2-2, is DVKVTQSSRYLVKRTGEKVFLECVQDMDHENMFWYRQDPGLGLRLIYFSYDVKMKEKGDIPEGYSVSREKKERFSLILESASTNQTSMYLCASSSTGFGELFFGEGSRLTVL.

J is TRBJ1-4 and V is TRBV5-6; D not resolved. The CDR3 extends over 16 amino acids. V lost 6 bases to trimming and J lost 0 bases, with 15 bases between them. In germline, CDR1 is SGHDT, CDR2 YYEEEE. CDR3 in amino acids: CASKRGVPATNEKLFF. In DNA, the CDR3 is TGTGCCAGCAAAAGAGGAGTGCCTGCAACTAATGAAAAACTGTTTTTT.

The genes are TRBV10-1 and TRBJ1-4; a possible D gene is TRBD1 (5 bases). Deletions cut 3 bases from V and 5 bases from J, with 13 bases between. Per the germline V gene, CDR1 is WNHNN and CDR2 is SYGVQD (reference sequence). This CDR3 is 15 amino acids long. The CDR3 region is CASSDQTGPNEKLFF. The CDR3 DNA sequence: TGCGCCAGCAGTGACCAGACGGGACCAAATGAAAAACTGTTTTTT.

V gene TRBV10-1 combines with J gene TRBJ2-7; 9 positions agree with TRBD2. V was pared by 3 bases and J by 13 bases, with 7 bases of the junction left unmatched. The CDR3 has 12 residues. The V gene's germline CDR1 is WNHNN and CDR2 SYGVQD (reference sequence). The CDR3 protein is CASSDPTSGTYF. CDR3 nucleotide sequence: TGCGCCAGCAGTGACCCGACTAGCGGAACTTACTTC.

This chain joins TRBV25-1 and TRBJ2-7, with a weak D call TRBD2 (6 bases). V was shortened by 11 bases and J by 6 bases, with 23 bases between the two germline ends. The CDR3 consists of 14 residues. Looked up from germline, CDR1 is MGHDK and CDR2 is SYGVNS. The CDR3 region is CARPRPSVMCEQYF. CDR3 in DNA: TGTGCCCGACCCCGACCTAGCGTAATGTGCGAGCAGTACTTC.

For this clone: Germline and junction disagree at one end, which may indicate a read error. The gene calls are TRBV19 and TRBJ2-7, with D possibly TRBD1 on 5 matching bases. The CDR3 length is 14 residues. Germline V gene sequence: CDR1 LNHDA, CDR2 SQIVND (reference sequence). CDR3 sequence (DNA): TGTGCCAGTAATATAGGGGTCGACACCTACGAGCAGTACTTC. Translated: CASNIGVDTYEQYF.

V and J are TRBV29-1 and TRBJ2-1; D may be TRBD1 (5 bases). The CDR3 contains 15 residues. The V end was cut by 8 bases, the J end by 0 bases, with 17 bases between. Germline V lookup: CDR1 SQVTM, CDR2 ANQGSEA. CDR3 amino acids: CSPSPGHLSYNEQFF. Here the CDR3 DNA reads TGCAGCCCCAGCCCCGGACATCTCTCCTACAATGAGCAGTTCTTC.

The CDR3 loop is CASSPIAGPTDTQYF. DNA of the CDR3: TGCGCCAGCAGCCCCATAGCGGGACCCACAGATACGCAGTATTTT. V usage is TRBV5-1 and J usage is TRBJ2-3; TRBD2 matches at 8 bases. CDR3 size: 15 residues. Germline-derived CDR1 and CDR2 are SGHRS and YFSETQ. Trimming removed 4 bases from V and 2 bases from J; junction bases left unmatched: 6.